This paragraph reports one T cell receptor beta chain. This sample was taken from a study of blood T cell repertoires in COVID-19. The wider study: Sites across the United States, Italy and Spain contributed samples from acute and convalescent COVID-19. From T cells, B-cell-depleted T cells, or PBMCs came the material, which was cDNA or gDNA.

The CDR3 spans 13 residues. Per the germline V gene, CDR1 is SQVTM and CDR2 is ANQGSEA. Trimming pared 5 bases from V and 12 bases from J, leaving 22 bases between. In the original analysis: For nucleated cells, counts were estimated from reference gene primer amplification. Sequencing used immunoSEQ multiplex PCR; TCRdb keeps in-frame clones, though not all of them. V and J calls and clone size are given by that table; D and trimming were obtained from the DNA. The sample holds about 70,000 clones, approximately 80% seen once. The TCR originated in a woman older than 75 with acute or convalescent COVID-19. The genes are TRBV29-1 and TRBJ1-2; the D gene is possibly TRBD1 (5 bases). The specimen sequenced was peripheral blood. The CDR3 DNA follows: TGCAGCGTTTCGCTCGGGAAGGGACTATGGGACACCTTC. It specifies CSVSLGKGLWDTF.